This is a list of T cell receptor beta chains from one sample in a study of TIL therapy for anti-PD-1-resistant metastatic lung cancer. The table came from immunoSEQ multiplex PCR; TCRdb's copy has only in-frame clones and leaves some out. The sample has tens of thousands of clones; 65% to 90% are singletons. Source: blood, taken at baseline. The receptor set was obtained from a person aged 30 to 80 with non-small cell lung cancer. CDR3s include the opening cysteine and the closing phenylalanine or tryptophan. Fields, in order: clone size, J gene, D gene, V gene, CDR3 protein, CDR3 DNA. The D gene is left open where the match is weak. Expanded clones are given a class, and other clones once, few, many or no size at all.

clone_size: NA
j_call: TRBJ2-7
d_call: TRBD2
v_call: TRBV24-1
cdr3_aa: CATRPPERGDYEQYF
cdr3_nt: TGTGCCACCAGACCCCCCGAGCGGGGGGACTACGAGCAGTACTTC

clone_size: NA
j_call: TRBJ2-7
d_call: TRBD2
v_call: TRBV19
cdr3_aa: CASRDYSYEQYF
cdr3_nt: TGTGCCAGCCGGGACTACTCCTACGAGCAGTACTTC

clone_size: NA
j_call: TRBJ2-7
d_call: TRBD2
v_call: TRBV28
cdr3_aa: CASNRGGAYEQYF
cdr3_nt: TGTGCCAGCAATCGGGGAGGGGCCTACGAGCAGTACTTC

clone_size: NA
j_call: TRBJ1-1
d_call: TRBD1
v_call: TRBV7-2
cdr3_aa: CASSFQGDTEAFF
cdr3_nt: TGTGCCAGCAGCTTCCAGGGGGACACTGAAGCTTTCTTT

clone_size: NA
j_call: TRBJ2-1
d_call: TRBD2
v_call: TRBV4-3
cdr3_aa: CASSQDTSAYNEQFF
cdr3_nt: TGCGCCAGCAGCCAAGATACTAGCGCCTACAATGAGCAGTTCTTC

clone_size: NA
j_call: TRBJ2-1
d_call: NA
v_call: TRBV20-1
cdr3_aa: CSAKAGAEQFF
cdr3_nt: TGCAGTGCTAAAGCGGGCGCGGAGCAGTTCTTC

clone_size: NA
j_call: TRBJ2-1
d_call: NA
v_call: TRBV5-1
cdr3_aa: CASSLTRGGSYNEQFF
cdr3_nt: TGCGCCAGCAGCTTAACAAGGGGGGGATCCTACAATGAGCAGTTCTTC

clone_size: NA
j_call: TRBJ2-3
d_call: TRBD2
v_call: TRBV7-2
cdr3_aa: CASSFMGLAGGSTDTQYF
cdr3_nt: TGTGCCAGCAGCTTCATGGGACTAGCGGGAGGAAGCACAGATACGCAGTATTTT

clone_size: few
j_call: TRBJ2-5
d_call: NA
v_call: TRBV4-2
cdr3_aa: CASSRVGEETQYF
cdr3_nt: TGTGCCAGCAGCCGTGTAGGAGAAGAGACCCAGTACTTC

clone_size: NA
j_call: TRBJ2-6
d_call: TRBD1
v_call: TRBV14
cdr3_aa: CASSQRDRGSGANVLTF
cdr3_nt: TGTGCCAGCAGCCAAAGGGACAGGGGTTCTGGGGCCAACGTCCTGACTTTC

clone_size: once
j_call: TRBJ1-4
d_call: NA
v_call: TRBV2
cdr3_aa: CASRRQRTTNEKLFF
cdr3_nt: TGTGCCAGCAGAAGACAGAGAACAACTAATGAAAAACTGTTTTTT

clone_size: NA
j_call: TRBJ1-6
d_call: TRBD1
v_call: TRBV5-5
cdr3_aa: CASSLRQGAYNSPLHF
cdr3_nt: TGTGCCAGCAGCTTACGACAGGGGGCCTATAATTCACCCCTCCACTTT

clone_size: NA
j_call: TRBJ1-5
d_call: NA
v_call: TRBV15
cdr3_aa: CATSENSQVLPQHF
cdr3_nt: TGTGCCACCAGCGAAAACTCCCAGGTACTGCCCCAGCATTTT

clone_size: once
j_call: TRBJ2-5
d_call: NA
v_call: TRBV2
cdr3_aa: CASSFQETQYF
cdr3_nt: TGTGCCAGCAGTTTTCAAGAGACTCAGTACTTC

clone_size: NA
j_call: TRBJ1-4
d_call: NA
v_call: TRBV27
cdr3_aa: CASSSGPRVFF
cdr3_nt: TGTGCCAGCAGTTCCGGCCCCCGGGTGTTTTTT

clone_size: once
j_call: TRBJ1-1
d_call: TRBD1
v_call: TRBV6-4
cdr3_aa: CASSQGGLGTEAFF
cdr3_nt: TGTGCCAGCAGTCAAGGGGGCTTGGGCACTGAAGCTTTCTTT

clone_size: NA
j_call: TRBJ2-3
d_call: TRBD1
v_call: TRBV7-9
cdr3_aa: CASSLPLDREDTQYF
cdr3_nt: TGTGCCAGCAGCTTACCCTTGGACAGGGAGGATACGCAGTATTTT

clone_size: NA
j_call: TRBJ2-2
d_call: TRBD2
v_call: TRBV11-3
cdr3_aa: CASSVAGTSGTGELFF
cdr3_nt: TGTGCCAGCAGCGTGGCGGGGACTAGCGGTACCGGGGAGCTGTTTTTT

clone_size: NA
j_call: TRBJ2-1
d_call: NA
v_call: TRBV7-2
cdr3_aa: CASSLTLVGGSGSYNEQFF
cdr3_nt: TGTGCCAGCAGCTTGACGTTGGTGGGGGGCTCGGGCTCCTACAATGAGCAGTTCTTC

clone_size: NA
j_call: TRBJ2-7
d_call: NA
v_call: TRBV18
cdr3_aa: CASSPVGGQGEQYF
cdr3_nt: TGTGCCAGCTCACCAGTGGGGGGGCAAGGTGAGCAGTACTTC

clone_size: NA
j_call: TRBJ1-5
d_call: TRBD1
v_call: TRBV28
cdr3_aa: CASRETGRGLGNQPQHF
cdr3_nt: TGTGCCAGCAGAGAAACGGGCAGGGGGTTAGGCAATCAGCCCCAGCATTTT

clone_size: NA
j_call: TRBJ1-6
d_call: NA
v_call: TRBV27
cdr3_aa: CASSFSLGSPLHF
cdr3_nt: TGTGCCAGCAGTTTCTCGTTAGGGTCACCCCTCCACTTT

clone_size: NA
j_call: TRBJ2-4
d_call: NA
v_call: TRBV28
cdr3_aa: CASTPEGTPRNIQYF
cdr3_nt: TGTGCCAGCACTCCGGAGGGGACTCCTAGGAACATTCAGTACTTC

clone_size: once
j_call: TRBJ2-7
d_call: TRBD2
v_call: TRBV28
cdr3_aa: CASSSIAGGTYEQYF
cdr3_nt: TGTGCCAGCAGTTCCATAGCGGGGGGAACCTACGAGCAGTACTTC

clone_size: NA
j_call: TRBJ1-4
d_call: TRBD1
v_call: TRBV4-2
cdr3_aa: CASSQRGTGANEKLFF
cdr3_nt: TGTGCCAGCAGCCAAAGAGGGACAGGGGCTAATGAAAAACTGTTTTTT

clone_size: NA
j_call: TRBJ2-3
d_call: NA
v_call: TRBV5-1
cdr3_aa: CASSPGLSTDTQYF
cdr3_nt: TGCGCCAGCAGCCCGGGACTTAGCACAGATACGCAGTATTTT

clone_size: NA
j_call: TRBJ1-3
d_call: NA
v_call: TRBV30
cdr3_aa: CAWSTRDIGNTIYF
cdr3_nt: TGTGCCTGGAGTACCCGGGACATTGGAAACACCATATATTTT

clone_size: NA
j_call: TRBJ1-2
d_call: TRBD1
v_call: TRBV27
cdr3_aa: CASSLSDRSYGYTF
cdr3_nt: TGTGCCAGCAGTTTATCGGACAGGTCCTATGGCTACACCTTC

clone_size: NA
j_call: TRBJ2-3
d_call: NA
v_call: TRBV2
cdr3_aa: CASSTGQLGTDTQYF
cdr3_nt: TGTGCCAGCAGTACCGGACAGTTAGGCACAGATACGCAGTATTTT

clone_size: once
j_call: TRBJ2-3
d_call: NA
v_call: TRBV4-1
cdr3_aa: CASSRGRVRGTDTQYF
cdr3_nt: TGCGCCAGCAGCCGGGGCAGAGTCAGGGGCACAGATACGCAGTATTTT

clone_size: once
j_call: TRBJ1-5
d_call: NA
v_call: TRBV27
cdr3_aa: CASTPWGNSNQPQHF
cdr3_nt: TGTGCCAGCACCCCTTGGGGGAATAGCAATCAGCCCCAGCATTTT

clone_size: NA
j_call: TRBJ2-3
d_call: NA
v_call: TRBV24-1
cdr3_aa: CATSSSGPSTDTQYF
cdr3_nt: TGTGCCACCTCATCCAGTGGGCCTAGCACAGATACGCAGTATTTT

clone_size: NA
j_call: TRBJ2-1
d_call: NA
v_call: TRBV28
cdr3_aa: CASSLGGVWGNEQFF
cdr3_nt: TGTGCCAGCAGTTTAGGAGGGGTGTGGGGGAATGAGCAGTTCTTC

clone_size: once
j_call: TRBJ1-2
d_call: NA
v_call: TRBV6-6
cdr3_aa: CASSYTGGEMRSTF
cdr3_nt: TGTGCCAGCAGTTACACCGGGGGCGAAATGAGGTCCACCTTC

clone_size: NA
j_call: TRBJ2-5
d_call: TRBD1
v_call: TRBV27
cdr3_aa: CASSSGTGRETQYF
cdr3_nt: TGTGCCAGCAGTTCCGGGACAGGGCGAGAGACCCAGTACTTC

clone_size: NA
j_call: TRBJ2-7
d_call: TRBD1
v_call: TRBV16
cdr3_aa: CASSPPDRYEQYF
cdr3_nt: TGTGCCAGCAGCCCCCCGGACAGGTACGAGCAGTACTTC

clone_size: NA
j_call: TRBJ1-2
d_call: TRBD1
v_call: TRBV7-9
cdr3_aa: CASSLSGGQGDGYTF
cdr3_nt: TGTGCCAGCAGCTTATCTGGGGGACAGGGGGATGGCTACACCTTC

clone_size: NA
j_call: TRBJ2-1
d_call: TRBD2
v_call: TRBV4-3
cdr3_aa: CASSLAGGRYNEQFF
cdr3_nt: TGCGCCAGCAGCCTAGCGGGGGGGAGATACAATGAGCAGTTCTTC

clone_size: NA
j_call: TRBJ1-2
d_call: NA
v_call: TRBV3-1/TRBV3-2
cdr3_aa: CASSPQGGGNYGYTF
cdr3_nt: TGTGCCAGCAGCCCACAGGGTGGTGGTAACTATGGCTACACCTTC

clone_size: NA
j_call: TRBJ2-5
d_call: NA
v_call: TRBV11-2
cdr3_aa: CASSRTWAETQYF
cdr3_nt: TGTGCCAGCAGCCGGACATGGGCGGAGACCCAGTACTTC

clone_size: NA
j_call: TRBJ1-1
d_call: NA
v_call: TRBV30
cdr3_aa: CAWIRGPTEAFF
cdr3_nt: TGTGCCTGGATACGTGGTCCCACTGAAGCTTTCTTT

clone_size: NA
j_call: TRBJ1-2
d_call: NA
v_call: TRBV11-2
cdr3_aa: CASSPSSNYGYTF
cdr3_nt: TGTGCCAGCAGCCCAAGTAGTAACTATGGCTACACCTTC

clone_size: NA
j_call: TRBJ2-7
d_call: TRBD1
v_call: TRBV28
cdr3_aa: CASSSGTGIYEQYF
cdr3_nt: TGTGCCAGCAGCTCCGGGACAGGGATCTACGAGCAGTACTTC

clone_size: few
j_call: TRBJ1-5
d_call: TRBD1
v_call: TRBV2
cdr3_aa: CASRIGQANQPQHF
cdr3_nt: TGTGCCAGCAGGATAGGACAGGCCAATCAGCCCCAGCATTTT

clone_size: NA
j_call: TRBJ1-1
d_call: NA
v_call: TRBV19
cdr3_aa: CASSIIGQLEAFF
cdr3_nt: TGTGCCAGTAGTATAATAGGACAGCTTGAAGCTTTCTTT

clone_size: NA
j_call: TRBJ2-6
d_call: NA
v_call: TRBV7-6
cdr3_aa: CASSSSLMSGANVLTF
cdr3_nt: TGTGCCAGCAGCTCTTCGCTAATGTCTGGGGCCAACGTCCTGACTTTC

clone_size: NA
j_call: TRBJ2-3
d_call: TRBD2
v_call: TRBV2
cdr3_aa: CASSETSGSTDTQYF
cdr3_nt: TGTGCCAGCAGTGAGACTAGCGGGAGCACAGATACGCAGTATTTT

clone_size: NA
j_call: TRBJ1-1
d_call: NA
v_call: TRBV28
cdr3_aa: CASSLHPLAVNTEAFF
cdr3_nt: TGTGCCAGCAGTTTACATCCCCTGGCTGTGAACACTGAAGCTTTCTTT

clone_size: NA
j_call: TRBJ1-2
d_call: NA
v_call: TRBV7-9
cdr3_aa: CASSFLGGGQRYGYTF
cdr3_nt: TGTGCCAGCAGCTTTTTAGGAGGGGGGCAGCGCTATGGCTACACCTTC

clone_size: NA
j_call: TRBJ1-2
d_call: NA
v_call: TRBV11-2
cdr3_aa: CASSLEGSGYTF
cdr3_nt: TGTGCCAGCAGCTTAGAGGGGTCCGGCTACACCTTC

clone_size: NA
j_call: TRBJ2-2
d_call: NA
v_call: TRBV27
cdr3_aa: CASSIGWTANTGELFF
cdr3_nt: TGTGCCAGCAGTATTGGGTGGACAGCGAACACCGGGGAGCTGTTTTTT

clone_size: NA
j_call: TRBJ1-2
d_call: NA
v_call: TRBV28
cdr3_aa: CASRGEGIWYGYTF
cdr3_nt: TGTGCCAGCAGGGGGGAGGGAATTTGGTATGGCTACACCTTC